This T cell receptor (beta chain) was observed in a study of identical twins. The study's findings and limits: Its conclusions, products of cross-sectional statistical analysis, did not come from following the same donors. Insertions were fewer in abundant cord blood beta clonotypes, whereas memory repertoires showed none of this pattern. Out-of-frame alpha sequences shared between twins exhibited an excess of low generation probability.

TCRdb independently ran MiXCR on the 5' RACE reads; one entry per CDR3 protein. The sample lists about 890,000 distinct CDR3 sequences, approximately 13% occurring once. In its sample, this clonotype was seen a few times. Its antigen is as yet unknown. The V gene end was trimmed by 4 bases and the J gene end by 3 bases; junction bases not matched to a gene: 5. This CDR3 region has 15 residues. Germline values: CDR1 MRHNA, CDR2 SNTAGT. This sample also appeared in a second study, on yellow fever vaccine responses in identical twins. That work states: Convergence reportedly seemed to mark part of the twins' vaccine T cell response, with personalization marking the rest.

Sequences were obtained from PBMCs. The chain uses TRBV6-4 and TRBJ2-3, with 9 bases identical to TRBD2. The receptor was derived from a woman aged 18 to 35 in good health. CDR3 protein: CASSVTAGGTDTQYF. The CDR3 DNA follows: TGTGCCAGCAGTGTCACGGCGGGGGGGACAGATACGCAGTATTTT.